This entry is about one TCR beta chain. The antigen remains unidentified. Deletions cut 9 bases from V and 5 bases from J, with 9 bases between. This CDR3 contains 11 residues. Germline values: CDR1 KGHDR, CDR2 SFDVKD. These data are taken from a study of T-cell reconstitution after alpha-beta-depleted transplantation in children. Findings and caveats of the study: Two months or so post-transplant, alpha-beta T cells reportedly derived from several hundred expanded graft clones. Several patients had high TCRbeta diversity at day 60; it came from surviving recipient T cells and thymic progenitors.

Using unique molecular identifiers, the investigators prepared the TCRbeta library. TCRdb reprocessed the PCR reads with MiXCR, giving one entry per CDR3 protein. The table records over 200,000 distinct CDR3 sequences, approximately 17% of them present only once. The rearrangement joins TRBV24-1 to TRBJ2-5, with D unresolved. This sequence was found in a male patient aged 2-15 years who had a stem cell transplant for acute lymphoblastic leukemia, so the T cells may come from the graft donor. The sequencing here drew on PBMCs, mostly from graft donor cells, taken 360 days after TCRalphabeta/CD19-depleted stem cell transplant. In nucleotides, the CDR3 is TGTGCCACCGAGGATGGGGAGACCCAGTACTTC. Translated, it gives CATEDGETQYF.